Listed below are T cell receptor beta chains from one sample, sequenced in a study of naive and memory T cell subsets. TCRdb re-derived calls from the 5' RACE reads in MiXCR, one entry per CDR3 protein. The sample consists of more than 60,000 distinct CDR3 sequences, 8% to 9% of them appearing once. The receptors originated from a female donor in good health. The CDR3 runs from the conserved cysteine through the conserved F or W. D genes are given only for firm matches. Rows give clone size only sometimes, using once, few, many, or a class for an expanded clone.

-	TRBV4-1	TRBD2	TRBJ2-2	CASRRSGVNTGELFF	TGCGCCAGCAGGCGTAGCGGGGTTAACACCGGGGAGCTGTTTTTT
-	TRBV7-2	-	TRBJ2-2	CASSLGRHATGELFF	TGTGCCAGCAGCTTGGGGAGACACGCCACCGGGGAGCTGTTTTTT
few	TRBV3-1	-	TRBJ2-7	CASSKPGVYEQYF	TGTGCCAGCAGCAAACCTGGGGTCTACGAGCAGTACTTC
-	TRBV7-9	-	TRBJ2-2	CASSLGRGITGELFF	TGTGCCAGCAGCTTAGGCAGGGGTATCACCGGGGAGCTGTTTTTT
-	TRBV5-6	TRBD1	TRBJ1-2	CASRTGLSYGYTF	TGTGCCAGCAGGACAGGGTTAAGCTATGGCTACACCTTC
-	TRBV11-2	TRBD2	TRBJ2-1	CASSSSLAGGANEQFF	TGTGCCAGCAGCTCCTCACTAGCGGGAGGTGCCAATGAGCAGTTCTTC
few	TRBV20-1	TRBD1	TRBJ2-1	CSARKRTGGAYNEQFF	TGCAGTGCTAGAAAAAGGACAGGGGGCGCCTACAATGAGCAGTTCTTC
many	TRBV5-1	-	TRBJ2-3	CASSFRGRTDTQYF	TGCGCCAGCAGTTTTCGGGGGCGGACAGATACGCAGTATTTT
many	TRBV12-3/TRBV12-4	TRBD1	TRBJ1-5	CATRLDRGGNQPQHF	TGTGCCACCCGCTTGGACAGGGGAGGCAATCAGCCCCAGCATTTT
-	TRBV6-5	TRBD2	TRBJ2-1	CASRLAVYNEQFF	TGTGCCAGCAGACTAGCGGTGTACAATGAGCAGTTCTTC
many	TRBV30	-	TRBJ1-3	CARMGRTTSGNTIYF	TGTGCCAGAATGGGACGGACGACTTCTGGAAACACCATATATTTT
many	TRBV6-5	TRBD1	TRBJ1-1	CASRTQGGREAFF	TGTGCCAGCAGAACACAGGGGGGGCGTGAAGCTTTCTTT
-	TRBV5-1	-	TRBJ1-5	CASRLGPSNQPQHF	TGCGCCAGCAGATTGGGACCCAGCAATCAGCCCCAGCATTTT
-	TRBV5-1	-	TRBJ1-4	CASSRTGSATNEKLFF	TGCGCCAGCAGCCGCACTGGTTCTGCAACTAATGAAAAACTGTTTTTT
-	TRBV28	TRBD1	TRBJ1-5	CASSSLGTGNQPQHF	TGTGCCAGCAGTTCGCTCGGGACAGGTAATCAGCCCCAGCATTTT
-	TRBV29-1	TRBD1	TRBJ1-1	CSVRDRQNTEAFF	TGCAGCGTCAGGGACAGGCAGAACACTGAAGCTTTCTTT
-	TRBV19	TRBD1	TRBJ1-6	CASTRTGPISYNSPLHF	TGTGCCAGTACCCGGACAGGGCCAATCTCCTATAATTCACCCCTCCACTTT
-	TRBV6-1	-	TRBJ1-1	CASRPQNTEAFF	TGTGCCAGCAGGCCACAGAACACTGAAGCTTTCTTT
few	TRBV28	TRBD1	TRBJ2-7	CASILGATGGGEQYF	TGTGCCAGCATACTGGGAGCCACAGGGGGAGGCGAGCAGTACTTC
-	TRBV4-1	-	TRBJ2-2	CASSHTNTGELFF	TGCGCCAGCAGCCACACGAACACCGGGGAGCTGTTTTTT
few	TRBV30	-	TRBJ2-2	CAWTYSNTGELFF	TGTGCCTGGACCTACAGCAACACCGGGGAGCTGTTTTTT
few	TRBV5-5	-	TRBJ1-6	CASSLQGPLSPLHF	TGTGCCAGCAGCTTACAGGGCCCCCTGAGTCCCCTCCACTTT
many	TRBV12-3/TRBV12-4	-	TRBJ2-2	CASSSATGELFF	TGTGCCAGCAGTTCCGCGACCGGGGAGCTGTTTTTT
few	TRBV5-4	-	TRBJ2-2	CASSPAGHQNTGELFF	TGTGCCAGCAGCCCAGCGGGACACCAGAACACCGGGGAGCTGTTTTTT
-	TRBV11-1	-	TRBJ2-7	CASSSTGTVDEQYF	TGTGCCAGCAGCTCAACCGGGACTGTGGACGAGCAGTACTTC
few	TRBV29-1	-	TRBJ1-1	CSAQNTEAFF	TGCAGCGCACAGAACACTGAAGCTTTCTTT
many	TRBV3-1	-	TRBJ1-1	CASSPTKGKGRPEAFF	TGTGCCAGCAGCCCAACCAAAGGGAAGGGGCGGCCTGAAGCTTTCTTT
few	TRBV5-1	-	TRBJ1-1	CASSLSGPNTEAFF	TGCGCCAGCAGCTTGTCGGGACCGAACACTGAAGCTTTCTTT
-	TRBV28	-	TRBJ2-3	CASSPGDRNTQYF	TGTGCCAGCAGTCCCGGGGACCGGAATACGCAGTATTTT
-	TRBV20-1	TRBD1	TRBJ1-2	CSARGAGQGIPYGYTF	TGCAGTGCTAGAGGCGCGGGACAGGGCATTCCCTATGGCTACACCTTC
many	TRBV15	-	TRBJ1-1	CATSRGFIGSQNTEAFF	TGTGCCACCAGCAGGGGTTTCATCGGCAGTCAGAACACTGAAGCTTTCTTT
-	TRBV12-3/TRBV12-4	-	TRBJ2-3	CASRGLPFSTDTQYF	TGTGCCAGCAGGGGACTGCCCTTTAGCACAGATACGCAGTATTTT
few	TRBV6-6	-	TRBJ1-3	CASQEAGNTIYF	TGTGCCAGCCAAGAAGCTGGAAACACCATATATTTT
many	TRBV7-9	-	TRBJ2-5	CASSLHGNQETQYF	TGTGCCAGCAGCTTACACGGGAACCAAGAGACCCAGTACTTC
few	TRBV10-3	-	TRBJ1-5	CATDMVRLDVGSNQPQHF	TGTGCCACAGATATGGTAAGATTGGACGTGGGGAGCAATCAGCCCCAGCATTTT
many	TRBV7-3	TRBD1	TRBJ2-7	CASSPGGTGGYEQYF	TGCGCCAGCAGCCCAGGAGGGACAGGGGGCTACGAGCAGTACTTC
few	TRBV5-1	-	TRBJ2-3	CASSFSSSRTDTQYF	TGCGCCAGCAGCTTTTCCAGCAGCCGCACAGATACGCAGTATTTT
many	TRBV7-2	TRBD2	TRBJ2-3	CASSLRLAGGLQDTQYF	TGTGCCAGCAGCCTCCGACTAGCGGGAGGGTTACAGGATACGCAGTATTTT
many	TRBV9	-	TRBJ2-3	CASSALTTDTQYF	TGTGCCAGCAGCGCACTGACCACAGATACGCAGTATTTT
many	TRBV29-1	-	TRBJ1-3	CSVSPDRYSGNTIYF	TGCAGCGTAAGCCCTGACAGGTACTCTGGAAACACCATATATTTT
few	TRBV30	-	TRBJ2-7	CAWSAPTGYEQYF	TGTGCCTGGAGTGCACCGACTGGTTACGAGCAGTACTTC
few	TRBV29-1	-	TRBJ2-3	CSEGGSYRTDTQYF	TGCAGCGAAGGCGGGTCATATCGCACAGATACGCAGTATTTT
-	TRBV4-2	-	TRBJ2-1	CASSQVGRYNEQFF	TGTGCCAGCAGCCAAGTGGGGCGGTACAATGAGCAGTTCTTC
-	TRBV24-1	-	TRBJ2-2	CATSDPWEVTGELFF	TGTGCCACCAGTGACCCTTGGGAAGTCACCGGGGAGCTGTTTTTT
-	TRBV2	-	TRBJ2-3	CASSYLLRTDTQYF	TGTGCCAGCAGTTATCTCCTCCGCACAGATACGCAGTATTTT
-	TRBV19	-	TRBJ2-1	CASSIDLAGRYNEQFF	TGTGCCAGTAGTATAGATCTTGCGGGACGCTACAATGAGCAGTTCTTC
-	TRBV7-9	-	TRBJ2-7	CASSRRDTSTYEQYF	TGTGCCAGCAGCCGCCGGGACACCTCTACCTACGAGCAGTACTTC
few	TRBV14	TRBD2	TRBJ2-1	CASSQPSGGAYEQFF	TGTGCCAGCAGCCAACCTAGCGGGGGGGCTTATGAGCAGTTCTTC
few	TRBV4-1	-	TRBJ2-4	CASSQDKVGNIQYF	TGCGCCAGCAGCCAAGACAAGGTCGGGAACATTCAGTACTTC
many	TRBV20-1	-	TRBJ2-1	CSANPGSSYNEQFF	TGCAGTGCTAATCCGGGGAGCTCCTACAATGAGCAGTTCTTC
-	TRBV11-2	-	TRBJ1-5	CASSLDRVGQPQHF	TGTGCCAGCAGCTTAGATAGGGTAGGACAGCCCCAGCATTTT
many	TRBV20-1	-	TRBJ1-3	CSSWWSSGNTIYF	TGCAGCTCCTGGTGGAGCTCTGGAAACACCATATATTTT
many	TRBV29-1	-	TRBJ2-5	CSAGAEETQYF	TGCAGCGCCGGGGCAGAAGAGACCCAGTACTTC
-	TRBV4-1	TRBD1	TRBJ2-7	CASSPRDRGSYEQYF	TGCGCCAGCAGCCCCCGGGACAGGGGATCCTACGAGCAGTACTTC
few	TRBV13	-	TRBJ1-1	CASSFQDSGATEAFF	TGTGCCAGCAGTTTTCAAGATTCGGGGGCCACTGAAGCTTTCTTT
many	TRBV28	-	TRBJ1-1	CASSLPAGLKAFF	TGTGCCAGCAGTTTACCAGCTGGCCTAAAAGCTTTCTTT
few	TRBV27	-	TRBJ2-5	CASSKGQHQETQYF	TGTGCCAGCAGCAAAGGACAGCACCAAGAGACCCAGTACTTC
-	TRBV20-1	-	TRBJ2-7	CSALNRDVTAGEQYF	TGCAGTGCTCTGAACAGGGATGTAACAGCGGGTGAGCAGTACTTC
few	TRBV9	TRBD1	TRBJ2-2	CASSLGTGLTGELFF	TGTGCCAGCAGCTTAGGGACAGGACTCACCGGGGAGCTGTTTTTT